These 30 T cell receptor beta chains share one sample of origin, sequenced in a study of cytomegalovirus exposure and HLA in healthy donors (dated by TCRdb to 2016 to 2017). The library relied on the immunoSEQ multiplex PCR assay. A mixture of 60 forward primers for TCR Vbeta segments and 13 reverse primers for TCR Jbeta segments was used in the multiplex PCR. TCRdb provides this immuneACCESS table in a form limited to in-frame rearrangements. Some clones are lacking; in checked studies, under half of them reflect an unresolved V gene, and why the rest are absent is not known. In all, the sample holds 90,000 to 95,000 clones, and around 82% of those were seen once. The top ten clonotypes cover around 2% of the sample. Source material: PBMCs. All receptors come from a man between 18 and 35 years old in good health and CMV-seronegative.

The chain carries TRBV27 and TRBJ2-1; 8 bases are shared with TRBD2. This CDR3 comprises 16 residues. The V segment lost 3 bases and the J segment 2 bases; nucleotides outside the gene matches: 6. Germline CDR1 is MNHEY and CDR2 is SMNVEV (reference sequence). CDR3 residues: CASSLGGGPPYNEQFF. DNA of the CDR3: TGTGCCAGCAGTTTGGGCGGGGGGCCGCCCTACAATGAGCAGTTCTTC.

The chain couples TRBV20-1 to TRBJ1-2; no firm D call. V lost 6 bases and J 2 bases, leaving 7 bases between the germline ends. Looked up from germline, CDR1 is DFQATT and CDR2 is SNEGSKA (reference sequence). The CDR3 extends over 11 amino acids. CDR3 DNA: TGCAGTGCCCGAGCGAACTATGGCTACACCTTC. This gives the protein CSARANYGYTF.

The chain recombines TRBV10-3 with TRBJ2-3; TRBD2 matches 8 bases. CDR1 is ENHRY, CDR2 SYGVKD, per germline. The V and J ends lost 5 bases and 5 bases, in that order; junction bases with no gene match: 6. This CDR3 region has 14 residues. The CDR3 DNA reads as TGTGCCATCAGTCGGGGGGGCCGAGAAGATACGCAGTATTTT. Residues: CAISRGGREDTQYF.

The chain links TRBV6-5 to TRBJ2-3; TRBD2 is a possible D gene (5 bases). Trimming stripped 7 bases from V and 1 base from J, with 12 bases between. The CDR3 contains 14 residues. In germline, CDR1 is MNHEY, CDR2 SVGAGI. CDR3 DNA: TGTGCCAGCAAAAGAGGGCTTGGCACAGATACGCAGTATTTT. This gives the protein CASKRGLGTDTQYF.

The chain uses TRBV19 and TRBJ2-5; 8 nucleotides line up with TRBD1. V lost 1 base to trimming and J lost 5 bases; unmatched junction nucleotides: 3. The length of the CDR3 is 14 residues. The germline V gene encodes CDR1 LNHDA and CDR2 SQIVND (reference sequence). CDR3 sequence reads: CASSIGQGSETQYF. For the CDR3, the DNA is TGTGCCAGTAGTATAGGACAGGGGAGCGAGACCCAGTACTTC.

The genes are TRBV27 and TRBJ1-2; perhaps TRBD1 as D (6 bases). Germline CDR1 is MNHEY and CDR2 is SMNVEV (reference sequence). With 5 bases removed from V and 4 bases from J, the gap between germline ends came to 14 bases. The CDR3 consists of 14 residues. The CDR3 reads CASSPRGTSYGYTF. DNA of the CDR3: TGTGCCAGCAGTCCCAGGGGTACGTCCTATGGCTACACCTTC.

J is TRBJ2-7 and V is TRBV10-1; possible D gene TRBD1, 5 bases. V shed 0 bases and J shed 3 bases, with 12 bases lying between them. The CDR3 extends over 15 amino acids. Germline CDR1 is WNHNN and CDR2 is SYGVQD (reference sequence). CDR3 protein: CASSESGQGFYEQYF. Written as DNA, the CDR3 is TGCGCCAGCAGTGAGTCTGGCCAGGGCTTCTACGAGCAGTACTTC.

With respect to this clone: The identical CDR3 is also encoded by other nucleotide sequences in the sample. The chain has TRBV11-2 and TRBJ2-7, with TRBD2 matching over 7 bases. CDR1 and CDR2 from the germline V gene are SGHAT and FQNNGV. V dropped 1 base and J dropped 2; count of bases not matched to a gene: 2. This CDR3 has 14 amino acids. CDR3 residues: CASSLGRGAYEQYF. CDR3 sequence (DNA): TGTGCCAGCAGCTTAGGTCGGGGGGCCTACGAGCAGTACTTC.

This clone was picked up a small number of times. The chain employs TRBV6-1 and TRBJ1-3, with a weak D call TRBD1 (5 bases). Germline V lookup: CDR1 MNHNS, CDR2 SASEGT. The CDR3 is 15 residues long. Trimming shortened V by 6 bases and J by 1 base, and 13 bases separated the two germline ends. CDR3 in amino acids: CASRLDIGSGNTIYF. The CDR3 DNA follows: TGTGCCAGCAGGTTGGACATAGGTTCTGGAAACACCATATATTTT.

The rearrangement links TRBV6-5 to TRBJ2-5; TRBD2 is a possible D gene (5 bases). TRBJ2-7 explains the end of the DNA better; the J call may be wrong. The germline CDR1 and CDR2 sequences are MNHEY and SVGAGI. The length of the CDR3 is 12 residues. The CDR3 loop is CATGIGPYEQYF. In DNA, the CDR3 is TGTGCCACCGGGATTGGCCCCTACGAGCAGTACTTC.

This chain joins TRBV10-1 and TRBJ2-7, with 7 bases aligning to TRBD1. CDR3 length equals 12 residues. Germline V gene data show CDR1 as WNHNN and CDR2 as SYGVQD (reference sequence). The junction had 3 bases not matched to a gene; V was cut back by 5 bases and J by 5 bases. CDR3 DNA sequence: TGCGCCAGCAGTTTACAGGGGAACGAGCAGTACTTC. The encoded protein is CASSLQGNEQYF.

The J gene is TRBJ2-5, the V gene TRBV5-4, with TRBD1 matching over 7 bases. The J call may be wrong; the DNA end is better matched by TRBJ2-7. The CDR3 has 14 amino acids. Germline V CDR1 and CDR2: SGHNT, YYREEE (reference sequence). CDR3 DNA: TGTGCCAGCAGCCCGGCCACAGGGGTCTACGAGCAGTACTTC. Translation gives CASSPATGVYEQYF.

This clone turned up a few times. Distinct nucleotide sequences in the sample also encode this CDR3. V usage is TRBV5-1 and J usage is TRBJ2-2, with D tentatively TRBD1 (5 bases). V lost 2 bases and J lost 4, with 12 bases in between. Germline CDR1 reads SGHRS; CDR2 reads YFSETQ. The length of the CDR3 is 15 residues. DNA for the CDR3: TGCGCCAGCAGCTTATCCCACCAGGGCACCGGGGAGCTGTTTTTT. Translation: CASSLSHQGTGELFF.

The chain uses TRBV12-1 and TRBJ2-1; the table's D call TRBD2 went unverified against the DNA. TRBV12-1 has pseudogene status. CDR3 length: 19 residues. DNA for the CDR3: TGTGCCAGCAGCTTTCGGCTAGCGGGGGCCCCTTCCTTCTACAATGAGCAGTTCTTC. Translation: CASSFRLAGAPSFYNEQFF.

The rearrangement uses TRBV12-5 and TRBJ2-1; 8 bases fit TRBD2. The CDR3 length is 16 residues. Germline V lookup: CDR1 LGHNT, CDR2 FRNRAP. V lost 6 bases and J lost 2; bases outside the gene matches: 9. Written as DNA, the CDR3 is TGTGCTAGTGGCTGGACCTCCGGGGGGGCCTACAATGAGCAGTTCTTC. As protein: CASGWTSGGAYNEQFF.

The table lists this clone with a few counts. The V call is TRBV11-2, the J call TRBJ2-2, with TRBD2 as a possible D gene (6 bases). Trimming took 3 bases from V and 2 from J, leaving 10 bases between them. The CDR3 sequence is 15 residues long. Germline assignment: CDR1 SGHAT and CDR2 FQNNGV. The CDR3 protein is CASSLTSDNTGELFF. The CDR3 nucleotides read TGTGCCAGCAGCTTGACTAGTGACAACACCGGGGAGCTGTTTTTT.

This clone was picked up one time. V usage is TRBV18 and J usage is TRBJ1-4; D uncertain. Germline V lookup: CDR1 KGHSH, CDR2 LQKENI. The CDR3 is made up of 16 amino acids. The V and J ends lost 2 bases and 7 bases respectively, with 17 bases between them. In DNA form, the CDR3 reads TGTGCCAGCTCACCAGGGAGGAGATCCGATCCTGAAAAACTGTTTTTT. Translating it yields CASSPGRRSDPEKLFF.

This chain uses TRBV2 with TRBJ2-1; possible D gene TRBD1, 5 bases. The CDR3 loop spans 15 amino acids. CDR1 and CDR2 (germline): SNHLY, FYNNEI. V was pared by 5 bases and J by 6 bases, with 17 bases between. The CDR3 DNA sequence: TGTGCCAGCAGTTCCCTCGACAGTCGGGTCAATGAGCAGTTCTTC. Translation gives CASSSLDSRVNEQFF.

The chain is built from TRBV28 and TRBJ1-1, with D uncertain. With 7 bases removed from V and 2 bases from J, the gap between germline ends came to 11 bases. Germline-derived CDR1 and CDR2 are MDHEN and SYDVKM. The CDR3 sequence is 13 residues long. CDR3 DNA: TGTGCCAGCATCCACGGTGAAAACACTGAAGCTTTCTTT. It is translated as CASIHGENTEAFF.

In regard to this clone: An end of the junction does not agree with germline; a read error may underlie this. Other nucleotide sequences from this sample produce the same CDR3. CDR3 protein: CAGADSGANVLTF. Here the CDR3 DNA reads TGTGCGGGCGCAGACTCTGGGGCTAACGTCCTGACTTTC. The chain combines TRBV6-6 with TRBJ2-6; D possibly corresponds to TRBD1 (5 bases). This CDR3 has 13 residues. The germline V gene encodes CDR1 MNHNY and CDR2 SVGAGI (reference sequence).

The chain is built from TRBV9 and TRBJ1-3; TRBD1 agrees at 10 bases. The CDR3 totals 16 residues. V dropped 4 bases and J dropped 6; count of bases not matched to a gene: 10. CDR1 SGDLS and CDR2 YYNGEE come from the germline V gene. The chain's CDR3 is CASSLTFGQGENTIYF. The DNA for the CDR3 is TGTGCCAGCAGCTTAACCTTTGGACAGGGGGAAAACACCATATATTTT.

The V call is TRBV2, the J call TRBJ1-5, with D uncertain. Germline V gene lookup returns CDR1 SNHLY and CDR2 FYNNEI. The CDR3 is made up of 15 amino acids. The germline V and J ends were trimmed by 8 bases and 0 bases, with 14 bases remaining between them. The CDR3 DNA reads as TGTGCCAGCTCTGAAGAGCGACTTAGCAATCAGCCCCAGCATTTT. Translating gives CASSEERLSNQPQHF.

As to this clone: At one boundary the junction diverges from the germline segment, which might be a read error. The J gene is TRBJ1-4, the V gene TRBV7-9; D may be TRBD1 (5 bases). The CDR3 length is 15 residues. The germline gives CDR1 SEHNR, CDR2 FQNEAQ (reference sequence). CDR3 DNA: TGTTCCAGCAGCTTAGTTGGGGGGGTAGGGGAAAAACTGTTTTTT. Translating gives CSSSLVGGVGEKLFF.

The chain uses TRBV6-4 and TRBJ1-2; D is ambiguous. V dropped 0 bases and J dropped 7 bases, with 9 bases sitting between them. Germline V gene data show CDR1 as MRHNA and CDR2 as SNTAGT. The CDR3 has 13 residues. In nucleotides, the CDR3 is TGTGCCAGCAGTGACTCAAGTGCCAGTGGCTACACCTTC. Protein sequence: CASSDSSASGYTF.

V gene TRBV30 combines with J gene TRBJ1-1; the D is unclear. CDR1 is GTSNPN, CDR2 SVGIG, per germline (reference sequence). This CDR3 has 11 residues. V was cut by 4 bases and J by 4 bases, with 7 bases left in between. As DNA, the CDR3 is TGTGCCTGGAAGAGGTCCACTGAAGCTTTCTTT. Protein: CAWKRSTEAFF. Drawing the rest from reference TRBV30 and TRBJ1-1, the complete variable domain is SQTIHQWPATLVQPVGSPLSLECTVEGTSNPNLYWYRQAAGRGLQLLFYSVGIGQISSEVPQNLSASRPQDRQFILSSKKLLLSDSGFYLCAWKRSTEAFFGQGTRLTVV.

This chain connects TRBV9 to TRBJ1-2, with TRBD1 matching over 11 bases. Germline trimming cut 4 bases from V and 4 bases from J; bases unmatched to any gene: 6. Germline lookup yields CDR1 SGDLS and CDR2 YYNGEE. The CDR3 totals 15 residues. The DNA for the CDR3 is TGTGCCAGCAGCCCTGGACAGGGGGCCCTCTATGGCTACACCTTC. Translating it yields CASSPGQGALYGYTF. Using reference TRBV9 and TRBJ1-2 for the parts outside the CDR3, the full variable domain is DSGVTQTPKHLITATGQRVTLRCSPRSGDLSVYWYQQSLDQGLQFLIQYYNGEERAKGNILERFSAQQFPDLHSELNLSSLELGDSALYFCASSPGQGALYGYTFGSGTRLTVV.

The CDR3 DNA follows: TGTGCCAGTAGTATCCAATCCAGGGGCTATGGCTACACCTTC. Translating it yields CASSIQSRGYGYTF. The rearrangement links TRBV19 to TRBJ1-2, with D perhaps matching TRBD1 (6 bases). The CDR3 spans 14 residues. Trimming shortened V by 3 bases and J by 4 bases, and 12 bases separated the two germline ends. The germline V gene encodes CDR1 LNHDA and CDR2 SQIVND (reference sequence).

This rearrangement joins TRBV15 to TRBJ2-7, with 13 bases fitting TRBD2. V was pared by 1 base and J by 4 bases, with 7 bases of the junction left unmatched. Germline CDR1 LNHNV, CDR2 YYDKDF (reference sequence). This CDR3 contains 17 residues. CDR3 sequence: CATSRGRRTSGGYEQYF. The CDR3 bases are TGTGCCACCAGCAGAGGCCGAAGGACTAGCGGGGGTTACGAGCAGTACTTC. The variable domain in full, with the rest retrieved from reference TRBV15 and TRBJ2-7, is DAMVIQNPRYQVTQFGKPVTLSCSQTLNHNVMYWYQQKSSQAPKLLFHYYDKDFNNEADTPDNFQSRRPNTSFCFLDIRSPGLGDTAMYLCATSRGRRTSGGYEQYFGPGTRLTVT.

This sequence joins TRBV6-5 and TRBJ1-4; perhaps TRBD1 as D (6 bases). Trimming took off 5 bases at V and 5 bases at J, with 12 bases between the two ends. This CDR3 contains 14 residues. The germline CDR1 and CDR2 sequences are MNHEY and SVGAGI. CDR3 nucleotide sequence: TGTGCCAGCAGTATGCGGGGGCCGAATGAAAAACTGTTTTTT. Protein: CASSMRGPNEKLFF.

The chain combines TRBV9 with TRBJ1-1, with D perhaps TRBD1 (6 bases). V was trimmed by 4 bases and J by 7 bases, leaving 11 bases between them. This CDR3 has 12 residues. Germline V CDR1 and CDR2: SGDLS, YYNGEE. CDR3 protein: CASSPQGSEAFF. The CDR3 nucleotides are TGTGCCAGCAGCCCTCAGGGGAGTGAAGCTTTCTTT.